A selection of T cell receptor beta chains follows, all from one sample in a study of blood T cell repertoires in COVID-19. The method was immunoSEQ multiplex PCR; TCRdb's version includes in-frame clones alone and lacks a portion of them. The table lists 90,000 to 120,000 clones, 80% to 85% of them singletons. Sequenced material: peripheral blood. These receptors were taken from a human donor in a cohort sampled during active COVID-19. Each CDR3 is given with its conserved first and last residue. A D gene is named only where the DNA matches it firmly. Expanded clones are given a class, and other clones once, few, many or no size at all.

15,TRBV3-1/TRBV3-2,TRBJ2-7,TRBD1,NA,TGTGCCAGCGTGGGAACCAGACAGGGGGACTACGAGCAGTACTTC,CASVGTRQGDYEQYF
13,TRBV12-3/TRBV12-4,TRBJ2-7,TRBD2,NA,TGTGCCACCGGGACTAGCGGACCCTACGAGCAGTACTTC,CATGTSGPYEQYF
14,TRBV10-3,TRBJ1-2,NA,NA,TGTGCCATCAGCCCGGGAAACCTAAACTATGGCTACACCTTC,CAISPGNLNYGYTF
17,TRBV28,TRBJ2-3,TRBD1,NA,TGTGCCAGCAGTTTTCCTCGACAGGGGCGGGGCACAGATACGCAGTATTTT,CASSFPRQGRGTDTQYF
17,TRBV24-1,TRBJ2-4,NA,NA,TGTGCCACCAGTGGCCCCCCAGGGGTTGGGGGGGGGAGCATTCAGTACTTC,CATSGPPGVGGGSIQYF
14,TRBV7-2,TRBJ2-2,NA,NA,TGTGCCAGCAGTGGAAGGGGCGGCACCGGGGAGCTGTTTTTT,CASSGRGGTGELFF
18,TRBV2,TRBJ2-3,NA,NA,TGTGCCAGCAGGATCTCGCCGGCTAGCTTTGGAGGGACAGATACGCAGTATTTT,CASRISPASFGGTDTQYF
14,TRBV18,TRBJ1-2,NA,NA,TGTGCCAGCTCACTAGACCGCGGGGTCGGGGGCTACACCTTC,CASSLDRGVGGYTF
15,TRBV5-1,TRBJ2-2,NA,NA,TGCGCCAGCAGCCCTGCCACAGGGAACACCGGGGAGCTGTTTTTT,CASSPATGNTGELFF
15,TRBV28,TRBJ1-4,NA,few,TGTGCCAGCAGCCCCCTGGGAGACCTCGTTGAAAAACTGTTTTTT,CASSPLGDLVEKLFF
18,TRBV5-5,TRBJ1-3,TRBD1,NA,TGTGCCAGCAGCTTGGAAGGGACAGTCTCCCACTCTGGAAACACCATATATTTT,CASSLEGTVSHSGNTIYF
14,TRBV29-1,TRBJ1-1,TRBD1,once,TGCAGCGTCCCCCCAGTGACAGGGAATGGGGAAGCTTTCTTT,CSVPPVTGNGEAFF
14,TRBV28,TRBJ1-1,TRBD1,NA,TGTGCCAGCAGCCCGGGACAGCACGTTACTGAAGCTTTCTTT,CASSPGQHVTEAFF
14,TRBV5-4,TRBJ1-1,TRBD1,NA,TGTGCCAGCAGCCGGGACAGGGCGAGCACTGAAGCTTTCTTT,CASSRDRASTEAFF
13,TRBV29-1,TRBJ2-2,NA,NA,TGCAGCGTTTGGAGACCGAACACCGGGGAGCTGTTTTTT,CSVWRPNTGELFF
15,TRBV7-2,TRBJ1-3,NA,once,TGTGCCAGCAGCCCCGGGGGGGCCTCTGGAAACACCATATATTTT,CASSPGGASGNTIYF
14,TRBV7-3,TRBJ2-1,TRBD2,NA,TGTGCCAGCAGCTCGACTAGCACGCACAATGAGCAGTTCTTC,CASSSTSTHNEQFF
15,TRBV19,TRBJ1-4,TRBD1,NA,TGTGCCAGTAGTCCGACAGGGGTGACTAATGAAAAACTGTTTTTT,CASSPTGVTNEKLFF
16,TRBV6-1,TRBJ1-4,NA,once,TGTGCCAGCAGTGAGAGGCATGCTTCAACTAATGAAAAACTGTTTTTT,CASSERHASTNEKLFF
13,TRBV6-5,TRBJ2-5,NA,NA,TGTGCCAGCAGTCGAGACAGGCAAGAGACCCAGTACTTC,CASSRDRQETQYF
16,TRBV28,TRBJ2-1,TRBD2,NA,TGTGCCAGCAGTTCCCTAGCGGGAGGGAATTACAATGAGCAGTTCTTC,CASSSLAGGNYNEQFF
17,TRBV5-8,TRBJ2-3,NA,NA,TGTGCCAGCAGCTTGGGCTCGACAGCGTATAGCACAGATACGCAGTATTTT,CASSLGSTAYSTDTQYF
14,TRBV7-2,TRBJ1-2,TRBD1,NA,TGTGCCAGCAGGTTGGGACAGGGGAACTATGGCTACACCTTC,CASRLGQGNYGYTF
15,TRBV19,TRBJ1-4,TRBD1,NA,TGTGCCAGTAGAGAGGGGGCGCAAATAAATGAAAAACTGTTTTTT,CASREGAQINEKLFF
18,TRBV28,TRBJ2-1,NA,NA,TGTGCCAGCAGCCTTACCACCCCTAGCTGGAGCTCCTACAATGAGCAGTTCTTC,CASSLTTPSWSSYNEQFF
12,TRBV29-1,TRBJ2-5,NA,once,TGCAGCGTTGGCGTACAGGGCCAGGCCCAGTACTTC,CSVGVQGQAQYF
14,TRBV15,TRBJ1-1,NA,NA,TGTGCCACCAGCGGAACAGGGCCCAGAACTGAAGCTTTCTTT,CATSGTGPRTEAFF
16,TRBV3-1/TRBV3-2,TRBJ2-7,NA,NA,TGTGCCAGCAGCCAAGATCAGGTTGCGAAAACTTACGAGCAGTACTTC,CASSQDQVAKTYEQYF
15,TRBV2,TRBJ2-3,NA,NA,TGTGCCAGCAGTGAAGGACTCCTCGAGGCGGATACGCAGTATTTT,CASSEGLLEADTQYF
13,TRBV11-2,TRBJ2-5,TRBD1,NA,TGTGCCAGCAGCACGGGACAGTTAGAGACCCAGTACTTC,CASSTGQLETQYF
13,TRBV18,TRBJ2-4,TRBD2,NA,TGTGCCAGCTCACATCCTAGCGGAAACATTCAGTACTTC,CASSHPSGNIQYF
16,TRBV4-3,TRBJ2-3,NA,NA,TGCGCCAGCAGGCCATCGGGCGCGGGGAGCACAGATACGCAGTATTTT,CASRPSGAGSTDTQYF
15,TRBV4-2,TRBJ1-6,TRBD1,NA,TGTGCCAGCAGCCAGGACAGGGGGTATAATTCACCCCTCCACTTT,CASSQDRGYNSPLHF
14,TRBV6-5,TRBJ1-1,TRBD1,NA,TGTGCCAGCACCGCCGGACAGGGGGCCACTGAAGCTTTCTTT,CASTAGQGATEAFF
14,TRBV4-2,TRBJ1-4,NA,NA,TGTGCCAGCAGCCACGGACAGCGAAATGAAAAACTGTTTTTT,CASSHGQRNEKLFF
14,TRBV11-1,TRBJ2-2,NA,NA,TGTGCCAGCAGCCGAGACCCAGCGCCTGGGGAGCTGTTTTTT,CASSRDPAPGELFF
14,TRBV9,TRBJ1-1,NA,NA,TGTGCCAGCAGCTCGGGACTGGAGAACACTGAAGCTTTCTTT,CASSSGLENTEAFF
15,TRBV7-9,TRBJ2-7,NA,NA,TGTGCCAGCAGCTTAAAGCGCGGCAGGGGATACGAGCAGTACTTC,CASSLKRGRGYEQYF
16,TRBV5-1,TRBJ1-3,NA,NA,TGCGCCAGCAGCTTGGTTGGCGGGGGAGCTGGAAACACCATATATTTT,CASSLVGGGAGNTIYF
15,TRBV10-3,TRBJ2-2,NA,NA,TGTGCCATCAATACAGGTCAAGCGAACACCGGGGAGCTGTTTTTT,CAINTGQANTGELFF
16,TRBV13,TRBJ1-3,NA,once,TGTGCCAGCAGCTTTGACCCGACAAGCTCTGGAAACACCATATATTTT,CASSFDPTSSGNTIYF
12,TRBV5-6,TRBJ2-7,NA,once,TGTGCCAGCAGCTTGGGGGCGTACGAGCAGTACTTC,CASSLGAYEQYF
13,TRBV19,TRBJ2-7,NA,NA,TGTGCCAGTAGTATCCCGGGGGCCTACGAGCAGTACTTC,CASSIPGAYEQYF
17,TRBV4-1,TRBJ2-1,TRBD2,NA,TGCGCCAGCAGCCAAGATGTCAGCGGGGGGATATGGAATGAGCAGTTCTTC,CASSQDVSGGIWNEQFF
21,TRBV6-2/TRBV6-3,TRBJ2-4,TRBD2,NA,TGTGCCAGCAGTTACCCGGGACTAGCGGGAGGGATAGATCTAGCCAAAAACATTCAGTACTTC,CASSYPGLAGGIDLAKNIQYF
11,TRBV5-4,TRBJ2-1,NA,NA,TGTGCCAGCAGCTTGACGGATGAGCAGTTCTTC,CASSLTDEQFF
14,TRBV9,TRBJ2-1,NA,few,TGTGCCAGCAGCGTAGGAACTGACTACAATGAGCAGTTCTTC,CASSVGTDYNEQFF
14,TRBV27,TRBJ2-2,NA,NA,TGTGCCAGCAGACAGATGACCCGGACCGGGGAGCTGTTTTTT,CASRQMTRTGELFF
15,TRBV3-1/TRBV3-2,TRBJ1-2,TRBD1,NA,TGTGCCAGCAGCCAAGAGGTGCAGGGGGTGGGTGGCTACACCTTC,CASSQEVQGVGGYTF
14,TRBV2,TRBJ1-1,TRBD1,NA,TGTGCCAGCAGAAGACAGGGGGAGAGGACTGAAGCTTTCTTT,CASRRQGERTEAFF
15,TRBV6-5,TRBJ1-4,NA,NA,TGTGCCAGCACCCCGATGGCGGCAGTCAATGAAAAACTGTTTTTT,CASTPMAAVNEKLFF
16,TRBV6-2/TRBV6-3,TRBJ1-1,TRBD1,NA,TGTGCCAGCAGTCAAGAGACAGGGAATAGGTTCACTGAAGCTTTCTTT,CASSQETGNRFTEAFF
15,TRBV7-8,TRBJ1-5,TRBD1,few,TGTGCCAGCAGCACAGACAGGGGGATCAATCAGCCCCAGCATTTT,CASSTDRGINQPQHF
14,TRBV7-2,TRBJ1-4,NA,once,TGTGCCAGCAGCTTAAGAGGTGCTAATGAAAAACTGTTTTTT,CASSLRGANEKLFF
14,TRBV2,TRBJ2-2,TRBD1,NA,TGTGCCAGCAACCAGGGGGCGAACACCGGGGAGCTGTTTTTT,CASNQGANTGELFF
13,TRBV7-2,TRBJ1-2,NA,few,TGTGCCAGCAGCTCAACACGTGTCTATGGCTACACCTTC,CASSSTRVYGYTF
17,TRBV24-1,TRBJ2-3,NA,NA,TGTGCCACCAGTGATTTGAAATGGTCTAGCGGCACAGATACGCAGTATTTT,CATSDLKWSSGTDTQYF